These 32 T cell receptor beta chains originate from one sample sequenced in a study of cytomegalovirus exposure and HLA in healthy donors. This PCR relied on a set of 60 Vbeta primers and 13 Jbeta primers. Assay used: immunoSEQ multiplex PCR; TCRdb lists only in-frame clones, some missing. The sample yields roughly 140,000 clones, less than 90% seen once. Source material: PBMCs. The receptors derive from a boy younger than 10 in good health and CMV-seronegative.

The chain has TRBV25-1 and TRBJ2-7; D is possibly TRBD2 (6 bases). There are 12 residues in the CDR3. From germline, CDR1 is MGHDK and CDR2 SYGVNS. Trimming shortened V by 6 bases and J by 3 bases, and 9 bases separated the two germline ends. For the CDR3, the DNA is TGTGCCAGCAGCTGGGGGGACTACGAGCAGTACTTC. Its translation is CASSWGDYEQYF.

This sequence joins TRBV2 and TRBJ1-2; D is unresolved. CDR3 length: 13 residues. The germline V gene encodes CDR1 SNHLY and CDR2 FYNNEI. The V end lost 7 bases, the J end lost 4 bases, and 13 bases lay between the germline ends. The CDR3 reads CASTEGRIYGYTF. Written as DNA, the CDR3 is TGTGCCAGCACCGAGGGTAGGATCTATGGCTACACCTTC.

The V call is TRBV5-4, the J call TRBJ2-1; weak D call: TRBD2 (7 bases). This CDR3 is 16 amino acids long. The V end lost 5 bases, the J end lost 2 bases, and 17 bases lay between the germline ends. Germline V gives CDR1 SGHNT, CDR2 YYREEE (reference sequence). The DNA for the CDR3 is TGTGCCAGCAGTGGGGGGCTAGCGGAGGCCTACAATGAGCAGTTCTTC. Its protein is CASSGGLAEAYNEQFF.

The chain carries TRBV6-1 and TRBJ2-1, with D perhaps matching TRBD1 (5 bases). V was pared by 3 bases and J by 0 bases, with 12 bases between. The CDR3 consists of 16 residues. Germline V gene sequence: CDR1 MNHNS, CDR2 SASEGT. CDR3 coding DNA: TGTGCCAGCAGTGATAGGGGAAGAGGCTCCTACAATGAGCAGTTCTTC. It encodes CASSDRGRGSYNEQFF.

This chain uses TRBV28 with TRBJ2-1; D possibly corresponds to TRBD2 (6 bases). The CDR3 extends over 14 amino acids. CDR1 is MDHEN and CDR2 is SYDVKM in the germline V gene. Trimming removed 10 bases from V and 0 bases from J, with 13 bases in between. The CDR3 loop is CATIDGSSYNEQFF. CDR3 nucleotide sequence: TGTGCCACCATCGACGGGAGCTCCTACAATGAGCAGTTCTTC.

The rearrangement links TRBV19 to TRBJ1-6; D possibly corresponds to TRBD1 (6 bases). V shed 4 bases and J shed 14 bases, with 18 bases lying between them. Germline V gene data show CDR1 as LNHDA and CDR2 as SQIVND (reference sequence). This CDR3 is built from 14 residues. The CDR3 loop is CASSSVGAPLALHF. The CDR3 bases are TGTGCCAGTAGTAGCGTGGGGGCTCCCTTGGCCCTCCACTTT.

V usage is TRBV14 and J usage is TRBJ1-2; 7 nucleotides agree with TRBD1. Germline lookup yields CDR1 SGHDN and CDR2 FVKESK. CDR3 length: 14 residues. V was clipped by 2 bases and J by 4 bases; unmatched bases: 4. The CDR3 DNA reads as TGTGCCAGCAGCCAATGGGACAGCTTCTATGGCTACACCTTC. Its protein is CASSQWDSFYGYTF.

This rearrangement joins TRBV11-3 to TRBJ2-7; D gene unclear. Germline assignment: CDR1 SGHNT and CDR2 YENEEA. This CDR3 spans 13 amino acids. Trimming removed 4 bases at V and 3 bases at J, with 10 bases between. This chain's CDR3 is CASSSSSVYEQYF. Here the CDR3 DNA reads TGTGCCAGCAGCTCCTCGTCCGTCTACGAGCAGTACTTC.

This clone was observed a handful of times. This rearrangement joins TRBV5-1 to TRBJ2-5, with D perhaps matching TRBD1 (6 bases). Germline-derived CDR1 and CDR2 are SGHRS and YFSETQ. V lost 0 bases, J lost 5 bases, and 8 bases lay in between. The CDR3 sequence is 13 residues long. As DNA, the CDR3 is TGCGCCAGCAGCTTGGACAGGGAGGAGACCCAGTACTTC. This translates into CASSLDREETQYF.

The chain carries TRBV28 and TRBJ2-2, with a possible D match to TRBD1 (6 bases). The CDR3 is 15 residues long. Germline lookup yields CDR1 MDHEN and CDR2 SYDVKM. V lost 3 bases, J lost 1 base, and 9 bases lay in between. The CDR3 spells CASSFQGWNTGELFF. CDR3 nucleotides: TGTGCCAGCAGTTTTCAGGGGTGGAACACCGGGGAGCTGTTTTTT.

DNA for the CDR3: TGTGCCACCAGCAGAGATTTAAGGGGGACAGGAGATTCACCCCTCCACTTT. Encoded protein: CATSRDLRGTGDSPLHF. The V and J genes are TRBV15 and TRBJ1-6; 8 bases align to TRBD1. CDR1 LNHNV and CDR2 YYDKDF come from the germline V gene (reference sequence). CDR3 size: 17 residues. With V trimmed by 0 bases and J by 8 bases, 9 bases remained unmatched.

The chain has TRBV9 and TRBJ2-2; D remains unclear. CDR1 SGDLS and CDR2 YYNGEE come from the germline V gene. V lost 7 bases and J 4 bases, leaving 17 bases between the germline ends. The CDR3 sequence is 15 residues long. CDR3 loop: CASSVAPTGTGELFF. DNA for the CDR3: TGTGCCAGCTCCGTAGCCCCCACCGGCACCGGGGAGCTGTTTTTT.

The J gene is TRBJ1-2, the V gene TRBV5-3, with 12 bases matching TRBD1. TRBV5-3 is sorted into the ORF group, with uncertain function. Germline trimming cut 4 bases from V and 4 bases from J; bases unmatched to any gene: 17. The CDR3 length is 19 residues. The CDR3 protein is CARSAGFRDRGQKFYGYTF. DNA for the CDR3: TGTGCCAGAAGCGCGGGATTCCGGGACAGGGGGCAAAAGTTCTATGGCTACACCTTC.

The chain recombines TRBV7-8 with TRBJ1-2; TRBD1 aligns across 7 bases. The CDR3 extends over 17 amino acids. Germline CDR1 SGHVS, CDR2 FQNEAQ. V lost 1 base, J lost 0 bases, and 8 bases stayed unmatched. CDR3 residues: CASSLGDRVGANYGYTF. CDR3 DNA sequence: TGTGCCAGCAGCTTAGGAGACAGGGTAGGAGCTAACTATGGCTACACCTTC.

The gene calls are TRBV28 and TRBJ2-1, with a weak D call TRBD2 (7 bases). From germline, CDR1 is MDHEN and CDR2 SYDVKM. The V gene lost 5 bases and the J gene lost 8 bases, with 31 bases spanning the gap. The CDR3 is 19 amino acids. CDR3 protein: CASSPRILGGGPRYHEQFF. The CDR3 DNA is TGTGCCAGCAGTCCTCGGATTCTAGGGGGAGGGCCAAGGTACCATGAGCAGTTCTTC.

The chain employs TRBV27 and TRBJ2-3, with D maybe TRBD1 (6 bases). The V gene's germline CDR1 is MNHEY and CDR2 SMNVEV (reference sequence). The CDR3 extends over 11 amino acids. The CDR3, as DNA: TGTGTAGGGGGTGAGGGGAATACGCAGTATTTT. It translates to CVGGEGNTQYF.

The rearrangement uses TRBV7-9 and TRBJ1-1; weak D call: TRBD1 (6 bases). The CDR3 is 14 amino acids. Trimming left V 8 bases short and J 5 bases short, with 18 bases between. The germline V gene encodes CDR1 SEHNR and CDR2 FQNEAQ (reference sequence). The CDR3 region is CASGGTGPGTEAFF. CDR3 in DNA: TGTGCCAGCGGGGGTACAGGGCCGGGGACTGAAGCTTTCTTT.

The chain is built from TRBV5-6 and TRBJ2-1; D perhaps matches TRBD2 (6 bases). This CDR3 is 15 amino acids long. Germline V gene lookup returns CDR1 SGHDT and CDR2 YYEEEE. Trimming took off 3 bases at V and 4 bases at J, with 14 bases between the two ends. CDR3 nucleotide sequence: TGTGCCAGCAGCTCCCCGGGACTGGGATACAATGAGCAGTTCTTC. Its protein is CASSSPGLGYNEQFF.

This clone was observed a handful of times. V and J are TRBV19 and TRBJ2-5; no definite D call. The V gene lost 1 base and the J gene lost 5 bases, with 8 bases spanning the gap. Germline V gene sequence: CDR1 LNHDA, CDR2 SQIVND (reference sequence). The CDR3 consists of 13 residues. The CDR3 region is CASSIGQLETQYF. The CDR3, as DNA: TGTGCCAGTAGTATAGGGCAGTTGGAGACCCAGTACTTC. Based on the CDR3 plus reference TRBV19 and TRBJ2-5, the full variable domain is DGGITQSPKYLFRKEGQNVTLSCEQNLNHDAMYWYRQDPGQGLRLIYYSQIVNDFQKGDIAEGYSVSREKKESFPLTVTSAQKNPTAFYLCASSIGQLETQYFGPGTRLLVL.

The genes are TRBV28 and TRBJ1-5; D uncertain. Germline V gives CDR1 MDHEN, CDR2 SYDVKM. There are 13 residues in the CDR3. Trimming took off 6 bases at V and 0 bases at J, with 6 bases between the two ends. The CDR3 reads CASSFYSNQPQHF. The DNA for the CDR3 is TGTGCCAGCAGCTTTTATAGCAATCAGCCCCAGCATTTT.

The rearrangement joins TRBV7-9 to TRBJ2-5; 7 bases are a match to TRBD1. The DNA end favors TRBJ2-7, so the J call may be wrong. The germline V gene has CDR1 SEHNR and CDR2 FQNEAQ (reference sequence). This CDR3 contains 12 residues. The CDR3 loop is CASSLTGIEQYF. In DNA form, the CDR3 reads TGTGCCAGCAGCTTGACAGGGATCGAGCAGTACTTC.

This chain uses TRBV7-8 with TRBJ2-5, with unresolved D. V was clipped by 1 base and J by 3 bases, with 12 bases between them. Germline lookup yields CDR1 SGHVS and CDR2 FQNEAQ. CDR3 length: 15 residues. The CDR3 nucleotides read TGTGCCAGCAGCTTAGGCCCGGTTCTCGAAGAGACCCAGTACTTC. Amino acids: CASSLGPVLEETQYF.

The chain carries TRBV18 and TRBJ1-6; 11 nucleotides line up with TRBD1. Germline CDR1 and CDR2: KGHSH and LQKENI. Trimming took 6 bases from V and 6 from J; bases not matched to a gene: 4. This CDR3 has 15 amino acids. CDR3 DNA: TGTGCCAGCTCCCTGGACAGGGGGCCTAATTCACCCCTCCACTTT. Translating gives CASSLDRGPNSPLHF.

The chain combines TRBV9 with TRBJ2-5, with 13 bases aligning to TRBD2. Germline V CDR1 and CDR2: SGDLS, YYNGEE. J lost 11 bases, V lost 4 bases, and 17 bases had no gene match. This CDR3 region has 17 residues. The CDR3 loop reads CASSPRTSGRDTTRQYF. The CDR3 nucleotides read TGTGCCAGCAGCCCCCGGACTAGCGGGAGAGATACTACGAGGCAGTACTTC.

The rearrangement links TRBV5-6 to TRBJ2-3, with TRBD2 as a possible D gene (7 bases). V was cut by 5 bases and J by 2 bases, with 18 bases left in between. Germline lookup yields CDR1 SGHDT and CDR2 YYEEEE. The CDR3 has 16 amino acids. Here the CDR3 reads CASRPRGGQITDTQYF. For the CDR3, the DNA is TGTGCCAGCAGACCGAGGGGGGGTCAGATCACAGATACGCAGTATTTT.

The chain employs TRBV28 and TRBJ2-5; D is perhaps TRBD1 (6 bases). TRBJ2-7 explains the end of the DNA better; the J call may be wrong. CDR1 MDHEN and CDR2 SYDVKM come from the germline V gene. The CDR3 spans 16 residues. The CDR3 DNA reads as TGTGCCAGCAGTTTAGTTAAGGACAGCAACTCCTACGAGCAGTACTTC. It codes for CASSLVKDSNSYEQYF.

A single count supports this clone. The chain employs TRBV28 and TRBJ2-7; TRBD1 matches at 7 bases. Per germline, CDR1 MDHEN and CDR2 SYDVKM. There are 14 residues in the CDR3. J was trimmed by 2 bases and V by 7 bases; bases with no gene match: 8. The CDR3: CASTLLDRAYEQYF. In DNA, the CDR3 is TGTGCCAGCACCCTACTCGACAGGGCCTACGAGCAGTACTTC.

This clone was observed a handful of times. The gene calls are TRBV4-2 and TRBJ2-3, with a tentative D call TRBD2 (6 bases). V was pared by 0 bases and J by 2 bases, with 15 bases between. This CDR3 is built from 17 residues. Per the germline V gene, CDR1 is LGHNA and CDR2 is YNFKEQ. The CDR3 coding sequence is TGTGCCAGCAGCCAAGATAGAGCGCGGGACCACACAGATACGCAGTATTTT. As protein: CASSQDRARDHTDTQYF.

The gene calls are TRBV18 and TRBJ1-2, with D unclear. Trimming shortened V by 3 bases and J by 1 base, and 6 bases separated the two germline ends. Germline V lookup: CDR1 KGHSH, CDR2 LQKENI. The CDR3 loop spans 13 amino acids. CDR3: CASSPQDNYGYTF. The CDR3 DNA is TGTGCCAGCTCACCGCAGGATAACTATGGCTACACCTTC.

J is TRBJ2-4 and V is TRBV2; maybe TRBD2 (5 bases). Between the trimmed V and J ends, which lost 6 bases and 0 bases, there was a span of 12 bases. CDR1 and CDR2 (germline): SNHLY, FYNNEI. The CDR3 is 15 residues long. The CDR3 protein is CASRERDLAKNIQYF. CDR3 sequence (DNA): TGTGCCAGCAGGGAGAGGGATTTAGCCAAAAACATTCAGTACTTC.

Here the CDR3 reads CASSIRRTSAEKLFF. DNA for the CDR3: TGTGCCAGCAGCATAAGGAGAACAAGCGCTGAAAAACTGTTTTTT. The rearrangement links TRBV28 to TRBJ1-4; D is ambiguous. The CDR3 has 15 residues. Trimming removed 6 bases from V and 7 bases from J, with 18 bases in between. Germline V gives CDR1 MDHEN, CDR2 SYDVKM.

The CDR3 coding sequence is TGTGCCAGCATCGTACTGGCGGAAAGCTCCTACGAGCAGTACTTC. Translated, it gives CASIVLAESSYEQYF. The chain has TRBV7-8 and TRBJ2-7; D unresolved. Germline lookup yields CDR1 SGHVS and CDR2 FQNEAQ. The CDR3 is made up of 15 amino acids. The germline V and J ends were trimmed by 7 bases and 0 bases, with 16 bases remaining between them.